These 27 T cell receptor beta chains originate from one sample sequenced in a study of cytomegalovirus exposure and HLA in healthy donors. The study ran its PCR with 60 Vbeta and 13 Jbeta primers. Here immunoSEQ multiplex PCR was the method, and the copy in TCRdb shows in-frame clones only, minus some. The table has approximately 160,000 clones, roughly 80% seen once. The sample was PBMCs. The receptor set was obtained from a human donor in good health.

As for this clone: A read error may produce the germline difference seen at one junction end. The V gene is TRBV6-1, the J gene TRBJ2-7; TRBD1 aligns across 10 bases. There are 14 residues in the CDR3. Looked up from germline, CDR1 is MNHNS and CDR2 is SASEGT. The CDR3 DNA sequence: TGTGCCAGCAGGGAAGGGGACAGGGGTAGTGGGCAGTACTTC. The encoded protein is CASREGDRGSGQYF.

As concerns this clone: At one of its ends the junction is not consistent with the germline gene, which may arise from a read error. V gene TRBV6-5 combines with J gene TRBJ1-2; 11 bases align to TRBD1. Germline assignment: CDR1 MNHEY and CDR2 SVGAGI. This CDR3 spans 15 amino acids. The CDR3: CASIQPGQGDYGYAF. The CDR3 region has the DNA TGTGCCAGCATCCAGCCGGGACAGGGGGACTATGGCTACGCCTTC.

The V and J genes are TRBV6-1 and TRBJ2-7; 10 bases are a match to TRBD1. The CDR3 extends over 14 amino acids. Trimming removed 6 bases from V and 2 bases from J; junction bases left unmatched: 4. Germline CDR1 is MNHNS and CDR2 is SASEGT. CDR3 sequence (DNA): TGTGCCAGCAGAGTGGACAGGGGGGCCTACGAGCAGTACTTC. It codes for CASRVDRGAYEQYF.

CDR3 in amino acids: CASSSTGSYNEQFF. The CDR3 nucleotides read TGTGCCAGCAGCTCAACAGGATCCTACAATGAGCAGTTCTTC. The V and J genes are TRBV27 and TRBJ2-1, with D tentatively TRBD1 (5 bases). Looked up from germline, CDR1 is MNHEY and CDR2 is SMNVEV (reference sequence). The CDR3 consists of 14 residues. With 6 bases removed from V and 1 base from J, the gap between germline ends came to 10 bases.

The chain is built from TRBV27 and TRBJ2-7; maybe TRBD2 (7 bases). V shed 2 bases and J shed 3 bases, with 11 bases lying between them. This CDR3 is 14 amino acids long. Germline loops: CDR1 MNHEY, CDR2 SMNVEV (reference sequence). The CDR3 DNA is TGTGCCAGCAGTTTAGGGGGGGCTATCTACGAGCAGTACTTC. This codes for CASSLGGAIYEQYF.

This chain joins TRBV9 and TRBJ2-5, with D possibly matching TRBD1 (6 bases). Looked up from germline, CDR1 is SGDLS and CDR2 is YYNGEE. The CDR3 sequence is 14 residues long. Trimming pared 4 bases from V and 4 bases from J, leaving 14 bases between. The CDR3 bases are TGTGCCAGCAGCAGCTCGGGACAAGCAGAGACCCAGTACTTC. Translating it yields CASSSSGQAETQYF.

V is TRBV27 and J is TRBJ1-2; 9 positions agree with TRBD1. The CDR3 covers 15 residues. J was trimmed by 4 bases and V by 2 bases; bases with no gene match: 5. Germline CDR1 and CDR2: MNHEY and SMNVEV (reference sequence). The CDR3 is CASSLHRGLSYGYTF. CDR3 sequence (DNA): TGTGCCAGCAGTTTACACAGGGGGCTTAGCTATGGCTACACCTTC.

This chain joins TRBV6-5 and TRBJ1-2, with D possibly being TRBD1 (5 bases). The germline V and J ends were trimmed by 1 base and 11 bases, with 14 bases remaining between them. Germline V CDR1 and CDR2: MNHEY, SVGAGI. The CDR3 covers 13 residues. CDR3 in amino acids: CASSYFQGSQYTF. The CDR3 DNA is TGTGCCAGCAGTTACTTTCAGGGTTCCCAGTACACCTTC.

The J gene is TRBJ2-3, the V gene TRBV7-9, with 7 bases that match TRBD1. The CDR3 runs to 14 residues. Trimming removed 1 base from V and 4 bases from J; junction bases left unmatched: 2. Per the germline V gene, CDR1 is SEHNR and CDR2 is FQNEAQ (reference sequence). For the CDR3, the DNA is TGTGCCAGCAGCTTAGGACAGGGTGCAGATACGCAGTATTTT. It is translated as CASSLGQGADTQYF.

V usage is TRBV5-4 and J usage is TRBJ2-1; weak D call: TRBD1 (6 bases). The germline V gene has CDR1 SGHNT and CDR2 YYREEE (reference sequence). Trimming cost V 0 bases and J 6 bases, with 10 bases left between them. The CDR3 has 14 residues. CDR3: CASSLGQVGNEQFF. CDR3 in DNA: TGTGCCAGCAGCTTGGGACAGGTAGGCAATGAGCAGTTCTTC.

This clone was counted only a few times. This chain links TRBV5-6 with TRBJ1-1; 7 bases fit TRBD1. Germline CDR1 and CDR2: SGHDT and YYEEEE. Unmatched junction bases numbered 3, after V lost 0 bases and J lost 7 bases. The CDR3 has 13 residues. DNA for the CDR3: TGTGCCAGCAGCTTGGGAGGACAGGATGAAGCTTTCTTT. The encoded protein is CASSLGGQDEAFF.

A few counts support this clone. The chain carries TRBV2 and TRBJ1-2, with a tentative D call TRBD1 (6 bases). With 10 bases removed from V and 7 bases from J, the gap between germline ends came to 22 bases. This CDR3 has 14 amino acids. Germline CDR1 reads SNHLY; CDR2 reads FYNNEI. The DNA of the CDR3 is TGTGCCACATTCCCGGGCAGGGGAAGCTCTGGCTACACCTTC. Protein product: CATFPGRGSSGYTF.

The chain couples TRBV10-3 to TRBJ1-3, with unresolved D. Trimming took 0 bases from V and 2 from J, leaving 8 bases between them. The CDR3 is made up of 15 amino acids. Per germline, CDR1 ENHRY and CDR2 SYGVKD. The CDR3 protein is CAISESGGPGNTIYF. For the CDR3, the DNA is TGTGCCATCAGTGAGTCGGGAGGGCCTGGAAACACCATATATTTT.

This rearrangement joins TRBV7-2 to TRBJ2-7; TRBD1 might be the D (6 bases). CDR1 and CDR2 from the germline V gene are SGHTA and FQGNSA. CDR3 size: 15 residues. V was pared by 7 bases and J by 3 bases, with 19 bases between. CDR3 protein: CASTFAGTSYYEQYF. The CDR3 coding sequence is TGTGCCAGCACCTTCGCCGGGACATCCTACTACGAGCAGTACTTC.

The chain employs TRBV6-6 and TRBJ2-7, with TRBD2 matching over 7 bases. This CDR3 contains 15 residues. V lost 6 bases to trimming and J lost 3 bases; unmatched junction nucleotides: 11. CDR1 and CDR2 from the germline V gene are MNHNY and SVGAGI (reference sequence). The CDR3 coding sequence is TGTGCCAGCAGCCCCGGGGAGGGGTTTTTCTACGAGCAGTACTTC. Encoded protein: CASSPGEGFFYEQYF.

Turning to this clone: The junction shows a germline mismatch at one end, possibly a read error. The chain carries TRBV6-6 and TRBJ2-5, with D tentatively TRBD2 (5 bases). The germline CDR1 and CDR2 sequences are MNHNY and SVGAGI (reference sequence). The CDR3 loop spans 13 amino acids. The CDR3 DNA follows: TGTGCCATCAGTCTGGACTTCGGGGAGACCCAGTACTTC. Encoded protein: CAISLDFGETQYF.

This chain links TRBV7-2 with TRBJ2-1; 11 bases line up with TRBD2. V was clipped by 5 bases and J by 4 bases; unmatched bases: 4. This CDR3 comprises 15 residues. Germline V CDR1 and CDR2: SGHTA, FQGNSA. This chain's CDR3 is CASSPGTSGYNEQFF. The CDR3 bases are TGTGCCAGCAGCCCTGGGACTAGCGGATACAATGAGCAGTTCTTC.

The chain recombines TRBV5-1 with TRBJ2-7, with TRBD1 matching over 10 bases. The V and J ends lost 3 bases and 5 bases, in that order; junction bases with no gene match: 8. From germline, CDR1 is SGHRS and CDR2 YFSETQ. The CDR3 is 15 residues long. CDR3 loop: CASSYRPGQGNEQYF. Here the CDR3 DNA reads TGCGCCAGCAGCTATAGACCGGGACAGGGGAACGAGCAGTACTTC.

The V gene is TRBV6-1, the J gene TRBJ1-5, with D tentatively TRBD1 (5 bases). Germline CDR1 is MNHNS and CDR2 is SASEGT. This CDR3 is 13 amino acids long. The V end lost 2 bases, the J end lost 7 bases, and 9 bases lay between the germline ends. The CDR3 bases are TGTGCCAGCAGTGAACAGGGATCGCAGCCCCAGCATTTT. This translates into CASSEQGSQPQHF.

There are a few counts of this clone. The chain uses TRBV7-9 and TRBJ2-3; possibly TRBD2 for D (7 bases). CDR1 SEHNR and CDR2 FQNEAQ come from the germline V gene (reference sequence). The V and J ends lost 4 bases and 8 bases respectively, with 16 bases between them. This CDR3 contains 14 residues. The CDR3 DNA reads as TGTGCCAGCAGCTCAGTTGGGGGCGGGGGTACGCAGTATTTT. Encoded protein: CASSSVGGGGTQYF.

J is TRBJ2-7 and V is TRBV11-2; no definite D call. CDR1 is SGHAT and CDR2 is FQNNGV in the germline V gene. Trimming left V 0 bases short and J 0 bases short, with 9 bases between. The CDR3 runs to 15 residues. CDR3 sequence reads: CASSLDRPSSYEQYF. DNA for the CDR3: TGTGCCAGCAGCTTAGACAGGCCGAGCTCCTACGAGCAGTACTTC.

The gene calls are TRBV2 and TRBJ2-7; unclear D gene. The ends were cut back, 5 bases at V and 2 bases at J, with 13 bases in the middle. The CDR3 totals 14 residues. Germline CDR1 and CDR2: SNHLY and FYNNEI. CDR3 in amino acids: CASSSTLSAYEQYF. Here the CDR3 DNA reads TGTGCCAGCAGTTCCACTCTTAGTGCCTACGAGCAGTACTTC.

The chain couples TRBV5-4 to TRBJ1-2, with no clear D. Germline values: CDR1 SGHNT, CDR2 YYREEE (reference sequence). Between the trimmed V and J ends, which lost 0 bases and 6 bases, there was a span of 9 bases. This CDR3 is 13 amino acids long. This CDR3 is CASSLGGEDGYTF. In DNA form, the CDR3 reads TGTGCCAGCAGCTTGGGTGGGGAGGATGGCTACACCTTC.

This chain uses TRBV5-6 with TRBJ1-5; D remains ambiguous. The CDR3 is made up of 17 amino acids. V lost 5 bases and J lost 0, with 18 bases in between. Germline assignment: CDR1 SGHDT and CDR2 YYEEEE. CDR3 DNA: TGTGCCAGCAGAGCGGTCCCTGAAGCTAATAGCAATCAGCCCCAGCATTTT. Protein sequence: CASRAVPEANSNQPQHF. The full variable domain, its missing parts supplied by reference TRBV5-6 and TRBJ1-5, is DAGVTQSPTHLIKTRGQQVTLRCSPKSGHDTVSWYQQALGQGPQFIFQYYEEEERQRGNFPDRFSGHQFPNYSSELNVNALLLGDSALYLCASRAVPEANSNQPQHFGDGTRLSIL.

This chain links TRBV5-5 with TRBJ2-7; the D gene is possibly TRBD1 (6 bases). The CDR3 spans 13 residues. V lost 4 bases to trimming and J lost 4 bases, with 12 bases between them. In germline, CDR1 is SGHKS, CDR2 YYEKEE (reference sequence). DNA of the CDR3: TGTGCCAGCAGCGGGGGACACACGTACGAGCAGTACTTC. Translated, it gives CASSGGHTYEQYF.

CDR3 amino acids: CASSSPLAGLQETQYF. The CDR3 nucleotides are TGTGCCAGCAGCTCCCCACTAGCGGGGCTCCAAGAGACCCAGTACTTC. The V gene is TRBV7-2, the J gene TRBJ2-5; 10 bases match TRBD2. The CDR3 contains 16 residues. With 4 bases clipped from V and 1 base from J, the junction kept 6 bases outside the gene matches. Germline loops: CDR1 SGHTA, CDR2 FQGNSA.

The rearrangement uses TRBV11-2 and TRBJ1-1; no clear D. The V end was cut by 3 bases, the J end by 3 bases, with 5 bases between. The CDR3 has 12 amino acids. Per the germline V gene, CDR1 is SGHAT and CDR2 is FQNNGV. The CDR3 spells CASSFPDTEAFF. As DNA, the CDR3 is TGTGCCAGCAGCTTCCCGGACACTGAAGCTTTCTTT.